These 14 T cell receptor beta chains originate from one sample sequenced in a study of PD-L1 blockade in urothelial cancer. Sequenced by immunoSEQ multiplex PCR; TCRdb stores in-frame clones only, minus some. The data contain fewer than 90,000 clones, 91% of them seen just once; the ten biggest clones take up 0.85% to 0.9%. Sample time point: peripheral blood 6 weeks after treatment start. The specimen was PBMCs, collected around atezolizumab (anti-PD-L1) treatment. Receptor source: a woman older than 75 with urothelial cancer.

V and J are TRBV27 and TRBJ2-4; 7 positions match TRBD1. V gave up 5 bases and J gave up 5 bases; unmatched junction bases: 6. The CDR3 has 14 residues. Germline loops: CDR1 MNHEY, CDR2 SMNVEV (reference sequence). Written as DNA, the CDR3 is TGTGCCAGCAGTAGACAGGGATACCAAAACATTCAGTACTTC. This sequence encodes CASSRQGYQNIQYF.

The genes are TRBV7-8 and TRBJ2-1; D perhaps matches TRBD1 (6 bases). Trimming pared 4 bases from V and 6 bases from J, leaving 16 bases between. Germline V gives CDR1 SGHVS, CDR2 FQNEAQ. The CDR3 has 15 amino acids. The CDR3 loop reads CASSSQVTGTNEQFF. In DNA, the CDR3 is TGTGCCAGCAGCTCCCAGGTCACAGGGACCAATGAGCAGTTCTTC.

The V gene is TRBV29-1, the J gene TRBJ2-6, with 7 bases lining up with TRBD2. Germline V gives CDR1 SQVTM, CDR2 ANQGSEA. The CDR3 runs 18 residues. Germline trimming cut 1 base from V and 1 base from J; bases unmatched to any gene: 10. The CDR3: CSVEVGRGWVSGANVLTF. The CDR3 DNA sequence: TGCAGCGTTGAAGTAGGGAGGGGCTGGGTATCTGGGGCCAACGTCCTGACTTTC.

The chain links TRBV5-4 to TRBJ2-7, with 10 bases that match TRBD2. Losses at the gene ends were 0 bases for V and 4 bases for J; bases not matched to a gene: 4. The CDR3 has 15 amino acids. Germline V gene data show CDR1 as SGHNT and CDR2 as YYREEE (reference sequence). This CDR3 reads CASSLGAGGPYEQYF. The CDR3 DNA follows: TGTGCCAGCAGCTTGGGAGCGGGAGGGCCTTACGAGCAGTACTTC.

The rearrangement uses TRBV18 and TRBJ2-1; 7 bases map to TRBD1. Trimming removed 1 base from V and 7 bases from J; junction bases left unmatched: 1. This CDR3 comprises 13 residues. The V gene's germline CDR1 is KGHSH and CDR2 LQKENI. The CDR3 here is CASSPQGANEQFF. CDR3 DNA: TGTGCCAGCTCACCACAGGGGGCAAATGAGCAGTTCTTC.

The V and J genes are TRBV13 and TRBJ2-1, with 10 bases lining up with TRBD2. The CDR3 is made up of 16 amino acids. CDR1 and CDR2 (germline): PRHDT, FYEKMQ (reference sequence). J gave up 8 bases and V 5 bases, and 12 bases lay outside the gene matches. Here the CDR3 reads CASSQGVAGGFYEQFF. The CDR3 coding sequence is TGTGCCAGCAGCCAGGGGGTAGCGGGAGGTTTCTATGAGCAGTTCTTC.

This rearrangement joins TRBV9 to TRBJ2-3; 9 bases agree with TRBD2. The germline gives CDR1 SGDLS, CDR2 YYNGEE. V lost 4 bases to trimming and J lost 5 bases; unmatched junction nucleotides: 14. The CDR3 runs 17 residues. CDR3 bases: TGTGCCAGCAGCCCTACGCCGGGGTTAGCGGGAGTAGATACGCAGTATTTT. Translation gives CASSPTPGLAGVDTQYF.

The chain is built from TRBV5-3 and TRBJ1-1; D possibly corresponds to TRBD1 (5 bases). TRBV5-3 is an ORF, with its function uncertain. This CDR3 has 17 residues. With 2 bases removed from V and 5 bases from J, the gap between germline ends came to 22 bases. The CDR3 spells CARSFDKEGVLGTEAFF. Here the CDR3 DNA reads TGTGCCAGAAGCTTTGATAAGGAAGGGGTATTAGGAACTGAAGCTTTCTTT.

The CDR3 here is CASSLGSSYNEQFF. CDR3 nucleotides: TGTGCCAGTAGCCTGGGGAGCTCCTACAATGAGCAGTTCTTC. The genes are TRBV19 and TRBJ2-1; tentative D call: TRBD2 (5 bases). This CDR3 has 14 amino acids. The germline V gene has CDR1 LNHDA and CDR2 SQIVND (reference sequence). V dropped 6 bases and J dropped 0 bases, with 9 bases sitting between them.

The chain has TRBV5-1 and TRBJ1-2; D is perhaps TRBD1 (6 bases). The germline gives CDR1 SGHRS, CDR2 YFSETQ. The V end lost 5 bases, the J end lost 4 bases, and 12 bases lay between the germline ends. This CDR3 contains 13 residues. Written as DNA, the CDR3 is TGCGCCAGCAGTCCCGACAGGATCTATGGCTACACCTTC. It yields the protein CASSPDRIYGYTF.

The rearrangement uses TRBV11-2 and TRBJ1-1; D is possibly TRBD1 (5 bases). The CDR3 is 15 residues long. Per germline, CDR1 SGHAT and CDR2 FQNNGV. The ends were cut back, 5 bases at V and 4 bases at J, with 17 bases in the middle. The CDR3 is CASSHPGAGGTEAFF. DNA for the CDR3: TGTGCCAGCAGCCACCCGGGAGCCGGGGGCACTGAAGCTTTCTTT.

This clone has just a few counts. The chain recombines TRBV2 with TRBJ2-2; 7 nucleotides match TRBD1. The CDR3 length is 16 residues. Germline values: CDR1 SNHLY, CDR2 FYNNEI. V shed 6 bases and J 1 base; nucleotides not matched to a gene: 8. CDR3 DNA: TGTGCCAGCAGCCTTGACAGGGTTAAGAACACCGGGGAGCTGTTTTTT. Protein product: CASSLDRVKNTGELFF.

V usage is TRBV2 and J usage is TRBJ1-1; 8 bases fit TRBD1. Germline V gives CDR1 SNHLY, CDR2 FYNNEI. V lost 5 bases to trimming and J lost 1 base; unmatched junction nucleotides: 3. The CDR3 has 14 residues. The CDR3 region has the DNA TGTGCCAGCAGTATACAGGGGGGGAACACTGAAGCTTTCTTT. Its protein is CASSIQGGNTEAFF.

The chain links TRBV5-6 to TRBJ2-7, with D possibly TRBD1 on 7 matching bases. Trimming cost V 4 bases and J 0 bases, with 20 bases left between them. From germline, CDR1 is SGHDT and CDR2 YYEEEE. The CDR3 spans 17 residues. The DNA for the CDR3 is TGTGCCAGCAGCCCGAGGGGGCTAGCGCCAAGCTCCTACGAGCAGTACTTC. Protein product: CASSPRGLAPSSYEQYF.